The rows below give T cell receptor beta chains drawn from one sample of a study of cytomegalovirus exposure and HLA in healthy donors. Libraries were prepared by immunoSEQ multiplex PCR; TCRdb keeps only in-frame clonotypes and omits some of them. In the table there are 150,000 to 200,000 clones, under 70% of which are singletons. The specimen sequenced was PBMCs. The receptors stem from a woman aged 35 to 49 in good health and CMV-seropositive. Both conserved end residues are part of each CDR3. Not all rows give a size; the values are once, few, many and, for expanded clones, a class.

j_call: TRBJ2-7; v_call: TRBV12-5; clone_size: .; cdr3_aa: CASGWAGTGLYEQYF
j_call: TRBJ1-1; v_call: TRBV19; clone_size: once; cdr3_aa: CASSIAGAGTEAFF
j_call: TRBJ1-2; v_call: TRBV6-6; clone_size: .; cdr3_aa: CASSSPDRGLDGYTF
j_call: TRBJ2-7; v_call: TRBV2; clone_size: few; cdr3_aa: CASSELAGVEQYF
j_call: TRBJ1-1; v_call: TRBV19; clone_size: few; cdr3_aa: CASISGGWYTEAFF
j_call: TRBJ1-4; v_call: TRBV6-5; clone_size: .; cdr3_aa: CASSRGTANEKLFF
j_call: TRBJ2-5; v_call: TRBV7-2; clone_size: .; cdr3_aa: CASSKDRAWETQYF
j_call: TRBJ2-6; v_call: TRBV29-1; clone_size: .; cdr3_aa: CSGGDSYSGANVLTF
j_call: TRBJ2-4; v_call: TRBV11-2; clone_size: .; cdr3_aa: CASSLNEVTAYF
j_call: TRBJ2-5; v_call: TRBV4-3; clone_size: .; cdr3_aa: CASSLNPGQKETQYF
j_call: TRBJ2-3; v_call: TRBV7-2; clone_size: .; cdr3_aa: CASSLPTSGGATDTQYF
j_call: TRBJ1-6; v_call: TRBV7-8; clone_size: few; cdr3_aa: CASSALGGSPLHF
j_call: TRBJ2-2; v_call: TRBV2; clone_size: .; cdr3_aa: CASSEEVGITGELFF
j_call: TRBJ2-3; v_call: TRBV7-2; clone_size: .; cdr3_aa: CASRKGPSGQSTDTQYF
j_call: TRBJ1-1; v_call: TRBV18; clone_size: .; cdr3_aa: CASSPPGQGTNTEAFF
j_call: TRBJ1-1; v_call: TRBV7-9; clone_size: .; cdr3_aa: CASSYNQGITEAFF
j_call: TRBJ2-2; v_call: TRBV9; clone_size: .; cdr3_aa: CASSVGSANGELFF
j_call: TRBJ1-1; v_call: TRBV28; clone_size: .; cdr3_aa: CASKSAQGVLNTEAFF
j_call: TRBJ2-2; v_call: TRBV5-1; clone_size: .; cdr3_aa: CASSATGDSGELFF
j_call: TRBJ1-1; v_call: TRBV6-1; clone_size: once; cdr3_aa: CASSEPGEAGNTEAFF
j_call: TRBJ1-2; v_call: TRBV2; clone_size: .; cdr3_aa: CASSERGPGYGYTF
j_call: TRBJ2-5; v_call: TRBV13; clone_size: .; cdr3_aa: CASSLSDSQETQYF
j_call: TRBJ1-4; v_call: TRBV28; clone_size: .; cdr3_aa: CASSLRDEKLFF
j_call: TRBJ1-2; v_call: TRBV4-3; clone_size: .; cdr3_aa: CASSQDVTGSYGYTF
j_call: TRBJ2-4; v_call: TRBV28; clone_size: .; cdr3_aa: CASSSRTQGDIQYF
j_call: TRBJ1-5; v_call: TRBV7-2; clone_size: .; cdr3_aa: CASSVQGGTQHF
j_call: TRBJ2-7; v_call: TRBV9; clone_size: .; cdr3_aa: CASSVGGETYEQYF
j_call: .; v_call: TRBV2; clone_size: .; cdr3_aa: CASSTGTSYEQYF
j_call: TRBJ1-1; v_call: TRBV4-3; clone_size: few; cdr3_aa: CASSFSPSRNTEAFF